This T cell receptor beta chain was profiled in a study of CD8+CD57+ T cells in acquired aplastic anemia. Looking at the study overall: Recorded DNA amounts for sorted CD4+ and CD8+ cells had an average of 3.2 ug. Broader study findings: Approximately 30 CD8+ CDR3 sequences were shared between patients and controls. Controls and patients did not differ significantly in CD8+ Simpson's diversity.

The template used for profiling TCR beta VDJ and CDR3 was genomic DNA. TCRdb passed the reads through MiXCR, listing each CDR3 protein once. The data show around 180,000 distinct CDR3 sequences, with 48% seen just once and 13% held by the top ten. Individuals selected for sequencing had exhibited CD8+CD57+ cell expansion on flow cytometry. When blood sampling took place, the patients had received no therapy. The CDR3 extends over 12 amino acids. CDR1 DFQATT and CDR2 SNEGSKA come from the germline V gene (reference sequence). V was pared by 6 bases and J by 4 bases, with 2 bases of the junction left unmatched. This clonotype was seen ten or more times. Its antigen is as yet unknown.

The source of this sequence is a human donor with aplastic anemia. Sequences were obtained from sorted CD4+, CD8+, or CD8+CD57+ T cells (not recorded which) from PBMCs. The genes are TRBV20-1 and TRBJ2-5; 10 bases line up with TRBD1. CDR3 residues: CSADRGRETQYF. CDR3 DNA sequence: TGCAGTGCCGACAGGGGGCGAGAGACCCAGTACTTC.